The clone carrying this TCR beta chain was detected ten times or more. These data originate in a study of T cells after yellow fever vaccination. On the study more broadly: Any fraction with a low cell number was prepared using SMART-Seq v4 Ultra Low Input.

TCRdb called the 5' RACE reads again in MiXCR, with one record for every CDR3 protein. The sample lists hundreds of thousands of distinct CDR3 sequences, 12% seen once, with 14% to 15% in the top ten. The CDR3 totals 13 residues. The specimen was PBMCs, collected on the day of the yellow fever booster vaccination. This chain uses TRBV21-1 with TRBJ2-7. TRBV21-1 counts as a pseudogene. This receptor was taken from a young man who received the YFV17D yellow fever vaccine. For the CDR3, the DNA is TGTGCCAGCAGTGGGGGGAGGGCCTACGAGCAGTACTTC. Translation gives CASSGGRAYEQYF.